The present entry profiles one T cell receptor beta chain with its context. The antigen remains unidentified. This PCR relied on a set of 60 Vbeta primers and 13 Jbeta primers. Only in-frame clones appear in the TCRdb table, and some are missing; sequencing was by immunoSEQ multiplex PCR. The repertoire holds about 80,000 clones, approximately 65% seen once, with approximately 4% in the top ten. The data derive from a study of cytomegalovirus exposure and HLA in healthy donors. Study-level results: CMV serostatus was the only immune exposure information that was available. TCR beta V- and J-gene trimming was later associated with a missense DCLRE1C variant.

V shed 4 bases and J shed 5 bases, with 18 bases lying between them. The CDR3 totals 15 residues. The sample taken for sequencing was PBMCs. This receptor was obtained from a male donor in good health and CMV-seropositive. V usage is TRBV23-1 and J usage is TRBJ2-7; no firm D call. Being an ORF, TRBV23-1 has a function that is uncertain. The CDR3 DNA reads TGCGCCAGCAGTCCTATGGATGGCGGTTTAGACGAGCAGTACTTC. Its translation is CASSPMDGGLDEQYF.